A single TCR beta chain is shown here with its context. Antigen specificity is unknown. The V gene's germline CDR1 is KGHSH and CDR2 LQKENI. CDR3 size: 16 residues. The germline V and J ends were trimmed by 6 bases and 5 bases, with 23 bases remaining between them. This entry is derived from a study of cytomegalovirus exposure and HLA in healthy donors. The study, taken as a whole, reports: It was reported that the classifier diagnosed cytomegalovirus status with high specificity and sensitivity in both the original and validation cohorts.

Amplification used 60 Vbeta primers and 13 Jbeta primers. Produced via immunoSEQ multiplex PCR; TCRdb's table is partial and in-frame only. The sample has under 75,000 clones. The chain couples TRBV18 to TRBJ2-7, with D possibly matching TRBD2 (6 bases). This TCR was recovered from a female donor in good health and CMV-seropositive. The sample was PBMCs. The CDR3 reads CASSPQEGIITNEQYF. CDR3 nucleotide sequence: TGTGCCAGCTCTCCTCAGGAGGGGATCATAACCAACGAGCAGTACTTC.